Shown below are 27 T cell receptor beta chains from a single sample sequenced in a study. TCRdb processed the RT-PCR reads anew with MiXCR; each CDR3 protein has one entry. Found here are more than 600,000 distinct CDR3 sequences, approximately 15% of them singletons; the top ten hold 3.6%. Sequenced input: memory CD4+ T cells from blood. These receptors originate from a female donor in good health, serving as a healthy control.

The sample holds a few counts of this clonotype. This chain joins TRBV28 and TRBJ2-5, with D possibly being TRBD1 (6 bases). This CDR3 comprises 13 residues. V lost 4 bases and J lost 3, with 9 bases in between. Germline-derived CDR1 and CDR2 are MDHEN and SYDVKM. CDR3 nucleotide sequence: TGTGCCAGCAGTTCCAGGGGTAAAGAGACCCAGTACTTC. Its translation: CASSSRGKETQYF.

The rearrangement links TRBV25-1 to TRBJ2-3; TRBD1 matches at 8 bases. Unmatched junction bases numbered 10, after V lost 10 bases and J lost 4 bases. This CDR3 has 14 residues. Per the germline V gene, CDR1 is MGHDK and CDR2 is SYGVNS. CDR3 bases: TGTGCCACCCGACAGGGGATTGGTGCAGATACGCAGTATTTT. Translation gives CATRQGIGADTQYF.

For the CDR3, the DNA is TGCAGTGCTAGAGATAGTCGGGGGGTCAACAATGAGCAGTTCTTC. Its protein is CSARDSRGVNNEQFF. The chain is built from TRBV20-1 and TRBJ2-1, with 7 bases lining up with TRBD2. V lost 0 bases and J lost 5; bases outside the gene matches: 7. The CDR3 is 15 residues long. CDR1 and CDR2 (germline): DFQATT, SNEGSKA (reference sequence).

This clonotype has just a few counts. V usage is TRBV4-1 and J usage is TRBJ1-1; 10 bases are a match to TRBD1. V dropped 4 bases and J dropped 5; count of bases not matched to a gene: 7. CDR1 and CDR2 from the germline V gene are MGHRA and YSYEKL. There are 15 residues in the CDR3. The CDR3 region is CASSRGTGVATEAFF. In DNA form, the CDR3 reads TGCGCCAGCAGCCGTGGGACAGGGGTTGCGACTGAAGCTTTCTTT.

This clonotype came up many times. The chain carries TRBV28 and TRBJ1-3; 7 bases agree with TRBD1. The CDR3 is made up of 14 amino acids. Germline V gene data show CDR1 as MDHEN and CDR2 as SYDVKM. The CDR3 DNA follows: TGTGCAGGGGGGAGACAGGGACATGGAAACACCATATATTTT. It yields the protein CAGGRQGHGNTIYF.

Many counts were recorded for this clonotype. CDR3 nucleotide sequence: TGCAGCGTTCGGGACCCTACCTACGAGCAGTACTTC. As protein: CSVRDPTYEQYF. V gene TRBV29-1 combines with J gene TRBJ2-7; D possibly matches TRBD1 or TRBD2 (5 bases each). The CDR3 sequence is 12 residues long. Trimming removed 5 bases at V and 2 bases at J, with 10 bases between. The V gene's germline CDR1 is SQVTM and CDR2 ANQGSEA.

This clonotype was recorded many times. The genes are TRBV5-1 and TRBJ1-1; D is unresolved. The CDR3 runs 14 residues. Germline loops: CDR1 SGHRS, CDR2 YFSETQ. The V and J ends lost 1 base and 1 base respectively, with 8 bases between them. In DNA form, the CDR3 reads TGCGCCAGCAGCTTGAGCCCCCCGAACACTGAAGCTTTCTTT. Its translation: CASSLSPPNTEAFF.

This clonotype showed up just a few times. The CDR3 region is CASSSYSRRQETQYF. In DNA, the CDR3 is TGTGCCAGCAGCTCCTACTCGCGTCGCCAAGAGACCCAGTACTTC. This chain links TRBV7-2 with TRBJ2-5; D not resolved. V was trimmed by 4 bases and J by 1 base, leaving 13 bases between them. Germline CDR1 SGHTA, CDR2 FQGNSA. The CDR3 has 15 residues.

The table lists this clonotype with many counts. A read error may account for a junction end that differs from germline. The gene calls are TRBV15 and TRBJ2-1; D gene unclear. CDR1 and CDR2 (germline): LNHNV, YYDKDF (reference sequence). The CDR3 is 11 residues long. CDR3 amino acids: CATARTDLRIF. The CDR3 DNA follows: TGTGCCACCGCTAGGACCGATTTGAGGATCTTC.

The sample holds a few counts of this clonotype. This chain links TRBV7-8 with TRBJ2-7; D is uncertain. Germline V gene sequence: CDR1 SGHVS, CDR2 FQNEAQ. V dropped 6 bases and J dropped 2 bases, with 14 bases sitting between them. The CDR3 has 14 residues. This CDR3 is CASRAQPGPYEQYF. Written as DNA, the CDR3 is TGTGCCAGCAGGGCCCAGCCAGGCCCCTACGAGCAGTACTTC.

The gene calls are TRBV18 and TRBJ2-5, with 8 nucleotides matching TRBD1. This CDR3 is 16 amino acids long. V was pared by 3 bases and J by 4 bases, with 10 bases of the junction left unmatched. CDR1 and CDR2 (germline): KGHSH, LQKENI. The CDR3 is CASSPKYQGAGETQYF. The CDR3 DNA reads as TGTGCCAGCTCACCGAAGTATCAGGGGGCCGGAGAGACCCAGTACTTC. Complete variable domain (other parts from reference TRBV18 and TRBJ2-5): NAGVMQNPRHLVRRRGQEARLRCSPMKGHSHVYWYRQLPEEGLKFMVYLQKENIIDESGMPKERFSAEFPKEGPSILRIQQVVRGDSAAYFCASSPKYQGAGETQYFGPGTRLLVL.

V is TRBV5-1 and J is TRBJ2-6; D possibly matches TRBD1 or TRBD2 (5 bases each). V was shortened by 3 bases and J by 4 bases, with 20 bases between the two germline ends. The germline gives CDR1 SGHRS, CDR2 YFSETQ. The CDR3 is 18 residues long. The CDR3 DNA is TGCGCCAGCAGCTCCGACACCGGGGCCTGGGGAGGGGCCAACGTCCTGACTTTC. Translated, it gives CASSSDTGAWGGANVLTF.

The CDR3 loop reads CASSQDATSTDTQYF. CDR3 in DNA: TGCGCCAGCAGCCAAGATGCTACTAGCACAGATACGCAGTATTTT. The chain employs TRBV4-3 and TRBJ2-3; D is unclear. V lost 0 bases, J lost 0 bases, and 7 bases lay in between. The CDR3 is 15 residues long. Germline assignment: CDR1 LGHNA and CDR2 YSLEER.

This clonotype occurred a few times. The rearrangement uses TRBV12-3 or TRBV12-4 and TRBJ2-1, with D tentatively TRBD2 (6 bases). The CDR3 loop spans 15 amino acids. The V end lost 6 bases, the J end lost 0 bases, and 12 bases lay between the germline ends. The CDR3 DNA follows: TGTGCCAGCAGGCTGACTAGTAGCTCCTACAATGAGCAGTTCTTC. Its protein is CASRLTSSSYNEQFF.

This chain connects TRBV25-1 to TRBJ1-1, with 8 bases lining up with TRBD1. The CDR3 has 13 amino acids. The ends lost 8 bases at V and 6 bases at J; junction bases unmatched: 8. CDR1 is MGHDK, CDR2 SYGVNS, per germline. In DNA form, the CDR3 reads TGTGCCAGCGGAGTTTTGGACAGGGCTGAAGCTTTCTTT. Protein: CASGVLDRAEAFF.

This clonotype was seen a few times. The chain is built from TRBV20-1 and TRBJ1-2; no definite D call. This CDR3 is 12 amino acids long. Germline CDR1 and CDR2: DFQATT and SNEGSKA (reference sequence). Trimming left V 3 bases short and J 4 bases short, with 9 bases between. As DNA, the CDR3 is TGCAGTGCTAGCAGGCCGATCTATGGCTACACCTTC. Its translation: CSASRPIYGYTF.

As DNA, the CDR3 is TGTGCCAGCAGCTTAGGCTACGGGCCGGGAGTTAGGGATACGCAGTATTTT. This sequence encodes CASSLGYGPGVRDTQYF. The V and J genes are TRBV7-2 and TRBJ2-3, with a possible D match to TRBD2 (6 bases). CDR1 and CDR2 (germline): SGHTA, FQGNSA. CDR3 length equals 17 residues. V gave up 1 base and J gave up 6 bases, with 20 bases separating them.

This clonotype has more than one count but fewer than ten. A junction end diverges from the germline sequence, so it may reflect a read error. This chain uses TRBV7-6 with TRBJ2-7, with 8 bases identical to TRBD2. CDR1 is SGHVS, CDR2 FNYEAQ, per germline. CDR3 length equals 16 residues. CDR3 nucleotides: TGTGCCAGCAGCCCTTTCGGAGCGGGAGTGGCCTACGAGCTGTACTTC. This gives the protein CASSPFGAGVAYELYF.

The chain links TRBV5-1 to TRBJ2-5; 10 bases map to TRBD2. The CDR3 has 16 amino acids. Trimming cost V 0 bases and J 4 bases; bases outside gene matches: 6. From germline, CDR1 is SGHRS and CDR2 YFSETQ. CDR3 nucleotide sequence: TGCGCCAGCAGCTTGGGGCTAGCGGGAGTAGCAGAGACCCAGTACTTC. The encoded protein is CASSLGLAGVAETQYF.

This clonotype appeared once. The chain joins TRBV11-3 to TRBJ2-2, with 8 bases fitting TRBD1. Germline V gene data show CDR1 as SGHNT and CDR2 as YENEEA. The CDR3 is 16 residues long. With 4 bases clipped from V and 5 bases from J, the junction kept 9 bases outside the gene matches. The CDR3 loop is CASSSFITGGTGELFF. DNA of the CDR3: TGTGCCAGCAGCTCCTTTATAACAGGGGGAACCGGGGAGCTGTTTTTT.

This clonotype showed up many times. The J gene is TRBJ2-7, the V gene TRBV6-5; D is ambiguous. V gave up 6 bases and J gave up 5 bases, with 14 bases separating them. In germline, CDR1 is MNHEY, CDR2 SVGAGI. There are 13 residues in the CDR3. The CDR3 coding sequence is TGTGCCAGCAGGAACTCCCTCCGGCACGAGCAGTACTTC. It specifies CASRNSLRHEQYF.

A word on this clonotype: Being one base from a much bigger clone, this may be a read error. This CDR3 reads CASRTRTSLYNEQYF. CDR3 DNA: TGTGCCAGCAGAACTAGGACCTCGCTATACAATGAGCAGTACTTC. The V call is TRBV7-8, the J call TRBJ2-7; D is perhaps TRBD2 (5 bases). CDR1 and CDR2 (germline): SGHVS, FQNEAQ. The V and J ends lost 6 bases and 7 bases respectively, with 22 bases between them. This CDR3 contains 15 residues.

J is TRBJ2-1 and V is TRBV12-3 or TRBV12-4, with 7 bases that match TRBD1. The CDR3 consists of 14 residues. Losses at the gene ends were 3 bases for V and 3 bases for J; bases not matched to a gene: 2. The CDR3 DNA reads TGTGCCAGCAGTTTCGGACAGGTCTACAATGAGCAGTTCTTC. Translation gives CASSFGQVYNEQFF.

The CDR3 coding sequence is TGCAGTGCCCCACCCAGGCCCACAGATACGCAGTATTTT. This sequence encodes CSAPPRPTDTQYF. The rearrangement links TRBV20-1 to TRBJ2-3, with D unresolved. CDR3 size: 13 residues. Trimming pared 6 bases from V and 2 bases from J, leaving 12 bases between. The germline V gene encodes CDR1 DFQATT and CDR2 SNEGSKA (reference sequence).

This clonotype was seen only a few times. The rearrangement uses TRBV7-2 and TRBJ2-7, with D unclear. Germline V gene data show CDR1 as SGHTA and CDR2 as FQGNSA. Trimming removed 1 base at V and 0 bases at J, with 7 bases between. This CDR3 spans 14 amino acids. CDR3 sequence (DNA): TGTGCCAGCAGCTTAGTTCACGGCTCCTACGAGCAGTACTTC. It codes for CASSLVHGSYEQYF.

CDR3 sequence: CSAIRTGGSGNTIYF. CDR3 sequence (DNA): TGCAGTGCCATCCGGACAGGGGGTTCTGGAAACACCATATATTTT. V usage is TRBV20-1 and J usage is TRBJ1-3; 10 bases are a match to TRBD1. Germline values: CDR1 DFQATT, CDR2 SNEGSKA (reference sequence). V lost 6 bases, J lost 1 base, and 6 bases stayed unmatched. The CDR3 is 15 amino acids.

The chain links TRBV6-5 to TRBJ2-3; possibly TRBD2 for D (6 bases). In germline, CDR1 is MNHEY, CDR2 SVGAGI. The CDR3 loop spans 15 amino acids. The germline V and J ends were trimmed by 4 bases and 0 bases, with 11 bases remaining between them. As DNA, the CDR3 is TGTGCCAGCAGTTTCGGGGGTTGGAGCACAGATACGCAGTATTTT. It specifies CASSFGGWSTDTQYF.